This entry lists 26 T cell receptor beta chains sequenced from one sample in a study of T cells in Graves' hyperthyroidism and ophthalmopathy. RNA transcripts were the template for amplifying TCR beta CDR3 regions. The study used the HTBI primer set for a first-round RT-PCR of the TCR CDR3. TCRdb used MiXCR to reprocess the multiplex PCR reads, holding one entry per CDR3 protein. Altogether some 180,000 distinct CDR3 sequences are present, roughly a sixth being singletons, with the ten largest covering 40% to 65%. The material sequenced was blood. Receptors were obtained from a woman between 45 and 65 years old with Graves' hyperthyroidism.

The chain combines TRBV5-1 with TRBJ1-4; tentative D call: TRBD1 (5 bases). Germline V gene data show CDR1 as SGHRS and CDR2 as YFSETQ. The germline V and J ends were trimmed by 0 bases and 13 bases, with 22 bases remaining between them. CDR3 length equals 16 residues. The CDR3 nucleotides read TGCGCCAGCAGCTTGGGCGGGACCAATTTTGTCGTAGGACTGTTTTTT. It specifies CASSLGGTNFVVGLFF. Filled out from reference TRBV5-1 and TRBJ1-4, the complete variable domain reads KAGVTQTPRYLIKTRGQQVTLSCSPISGHRSVSWYQQTPGQGLQFLFEYFSETQRNKGNFPGRFSGRQFSNSRSEMNVSTLELGDSALYLCASSLGGTNFVVGLFFGSGTQLSVL.

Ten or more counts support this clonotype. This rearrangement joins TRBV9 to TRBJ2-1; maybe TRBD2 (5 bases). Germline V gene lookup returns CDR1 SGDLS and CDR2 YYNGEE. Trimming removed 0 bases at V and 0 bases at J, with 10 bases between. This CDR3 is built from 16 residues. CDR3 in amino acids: CASSVAGLSSYNEQFF. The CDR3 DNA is TGTGCCAGCAGCGTAGCCGGACTCAGCTCCTACAATGAGCAGTTCTTC. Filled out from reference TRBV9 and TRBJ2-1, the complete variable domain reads DSGVTQTPKHLITATGQRVTLRCSPRSGDLSVYWYQQSLDQGLQFLIQYYNGEERAKGNILERFSAQQFPDLHSELNLSSLELGDSALYFCASSVAGLSSYNEQFFGPGTRLTVL.

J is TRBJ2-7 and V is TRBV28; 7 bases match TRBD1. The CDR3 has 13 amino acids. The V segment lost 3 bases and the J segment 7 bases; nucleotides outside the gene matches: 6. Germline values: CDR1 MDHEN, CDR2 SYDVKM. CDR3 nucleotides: TGTGCCAGCAGTTTGGGGACAGCCTTAGAGCAGTACTTC. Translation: CASSLGTALEQYF.

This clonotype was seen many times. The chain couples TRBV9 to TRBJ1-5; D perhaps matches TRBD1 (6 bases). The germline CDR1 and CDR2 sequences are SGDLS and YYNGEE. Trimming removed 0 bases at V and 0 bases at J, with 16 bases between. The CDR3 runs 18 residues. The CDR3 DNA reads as TGTGCCAGCAGCGTAGGCCCAGGGGCAGTGTATAGCAATCAGCCCCAGCATTTT. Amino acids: CASSVGPGAVYSNQPQHF.

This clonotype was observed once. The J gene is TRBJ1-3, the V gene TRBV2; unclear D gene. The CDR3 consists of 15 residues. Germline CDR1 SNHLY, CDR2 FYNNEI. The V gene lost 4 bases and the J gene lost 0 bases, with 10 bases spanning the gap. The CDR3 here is CASSVRATSGNTIYF. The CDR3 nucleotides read TGTGCCAGCAGTGTAAGGGCCACCTCTGGAAACACCATATATTTT.

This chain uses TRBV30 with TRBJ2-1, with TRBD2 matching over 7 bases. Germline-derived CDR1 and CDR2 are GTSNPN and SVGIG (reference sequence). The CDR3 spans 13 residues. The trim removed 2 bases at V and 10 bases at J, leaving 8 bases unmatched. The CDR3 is CAWSTGLEGEQFF. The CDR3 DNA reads TGTGCCTGGAGTACAGGACTAGAAGGAGAGCAGTTCTTC.

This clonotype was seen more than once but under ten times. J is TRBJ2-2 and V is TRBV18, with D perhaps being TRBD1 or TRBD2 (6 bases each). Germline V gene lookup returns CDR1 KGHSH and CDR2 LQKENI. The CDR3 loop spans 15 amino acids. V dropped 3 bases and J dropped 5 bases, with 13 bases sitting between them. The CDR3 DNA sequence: TGTGCCAGCTCACCGGGGGGCCTGAGAACCGGGGAGCTGTTTTTT. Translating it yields CASSPGGLRTGELFF.

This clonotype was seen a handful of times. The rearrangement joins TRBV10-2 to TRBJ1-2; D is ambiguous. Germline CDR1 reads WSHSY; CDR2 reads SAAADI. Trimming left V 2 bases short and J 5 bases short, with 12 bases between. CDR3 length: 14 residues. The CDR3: CASSEVWQRYGYTF. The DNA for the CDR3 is TGCGCCAGCAGTGAGGTGTGGCAGCGGTATGGCTACACCTTC.

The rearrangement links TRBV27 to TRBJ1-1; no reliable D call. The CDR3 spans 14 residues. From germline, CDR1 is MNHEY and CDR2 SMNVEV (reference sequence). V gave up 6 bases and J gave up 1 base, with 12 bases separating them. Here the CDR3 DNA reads TGTGCCAGCAGACATTTGACGGAGAACACTGAAGCTTTCTTT. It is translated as CASRHLTENTEAFF.

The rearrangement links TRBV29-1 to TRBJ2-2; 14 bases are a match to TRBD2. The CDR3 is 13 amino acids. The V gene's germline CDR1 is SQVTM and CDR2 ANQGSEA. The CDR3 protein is CSGTSGSRGELFF. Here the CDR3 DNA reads TGCAGTGGGACTAGCGGGAGTCGTGGGGAGCTGTTTTTT.

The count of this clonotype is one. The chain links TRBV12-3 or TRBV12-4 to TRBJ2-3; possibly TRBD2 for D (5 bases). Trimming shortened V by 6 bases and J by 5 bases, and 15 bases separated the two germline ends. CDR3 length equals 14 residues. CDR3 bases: TGTGCCAGCAGCTTGCTTGCGGGTCTAGATACGCAGTATTTT. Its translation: CASSLLAGLDTQYF.

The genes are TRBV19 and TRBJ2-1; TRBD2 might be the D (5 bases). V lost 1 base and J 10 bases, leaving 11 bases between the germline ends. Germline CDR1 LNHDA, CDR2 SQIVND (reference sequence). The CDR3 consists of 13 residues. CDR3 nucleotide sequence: TGTGCCAGTAGTATAGTCCCGGGGTCCGAGCAGTTCTTC. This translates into CASSIVPGSEQFF. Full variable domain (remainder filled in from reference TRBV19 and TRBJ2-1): DGGITQSPKYLFRKEGQNVTLSCEQNLNHDAMYWYRQDPGQGLRLIYYSQIVNDFQKGDIAEGYSVSREKKESFPLTVTSAQKNPTAFYLCASSIVPGSEQFFGPGTRLTVL.

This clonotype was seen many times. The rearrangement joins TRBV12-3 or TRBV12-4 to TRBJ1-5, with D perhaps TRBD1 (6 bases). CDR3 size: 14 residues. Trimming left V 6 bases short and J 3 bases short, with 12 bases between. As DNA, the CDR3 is TGTGCCAGCAGCCTTGGACAGATCAATCAGCCCCAGCATTTT. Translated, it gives CASSLGQINQPQHF.

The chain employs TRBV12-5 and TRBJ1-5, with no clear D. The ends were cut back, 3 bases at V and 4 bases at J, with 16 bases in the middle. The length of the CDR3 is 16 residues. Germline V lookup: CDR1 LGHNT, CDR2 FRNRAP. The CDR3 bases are TGTGCTAGTGGTTTAGGGTCCCCGACCGCTAATCAGCCCCAGCATTTT. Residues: CASGLGSPTANQPQHF. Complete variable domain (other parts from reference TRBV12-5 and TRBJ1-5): DARVTQTPRHKVTEMGQEVTMRCQPILGHNTVFWYRQTMMQGLELLAYFRNRAPLDDSGMPKDRFSAEMPDATLATLKIQPSEPRDSAVYFCASGLGSPTANQPQHFGDGTRLSIL.

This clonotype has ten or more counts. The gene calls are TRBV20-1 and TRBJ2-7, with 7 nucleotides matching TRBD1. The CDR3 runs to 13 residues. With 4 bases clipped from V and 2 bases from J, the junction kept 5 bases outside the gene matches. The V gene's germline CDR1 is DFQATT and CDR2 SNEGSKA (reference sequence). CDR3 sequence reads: CSAIPGTAYEQYF. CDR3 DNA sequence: TGCAGTGCTATACCCGGGACAGCCTACGAGCAGTACTTC.

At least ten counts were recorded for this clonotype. The CDR3 spells CASMVKIKGEQYF. CDR3 nucleotides: TGTGCCAGCATGGTGAAGATTAAGGGAGAGCAGTACTTC. This chain links TRBV13 with TRBJ2-7, with D unclear. V was shortened by 7 bases and J by 7 bases, with 17 bases between the two germline ends. This CDR3 region has 13 residues. Germline V CDR1 and CDR2: PRHDT, FYEKMQ (reference sequence).

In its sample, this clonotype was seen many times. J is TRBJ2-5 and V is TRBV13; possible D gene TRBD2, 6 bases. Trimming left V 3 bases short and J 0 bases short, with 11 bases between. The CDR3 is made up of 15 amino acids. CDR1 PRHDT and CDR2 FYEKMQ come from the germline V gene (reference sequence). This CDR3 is CASSFPGGYQETQYF. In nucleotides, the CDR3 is TGTGCCAGCAGCTTCCCAGGAGGGTACCAAGAGACCCAGTACTTC.

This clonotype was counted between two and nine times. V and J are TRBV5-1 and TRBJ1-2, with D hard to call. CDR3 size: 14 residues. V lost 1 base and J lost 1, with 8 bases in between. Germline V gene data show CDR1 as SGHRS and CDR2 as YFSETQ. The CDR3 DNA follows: TGCGCCAGCAGCTTGTCGGGCGGTAACTATGGCTACACCTTC. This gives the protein CASSLSGGNYGYTF.

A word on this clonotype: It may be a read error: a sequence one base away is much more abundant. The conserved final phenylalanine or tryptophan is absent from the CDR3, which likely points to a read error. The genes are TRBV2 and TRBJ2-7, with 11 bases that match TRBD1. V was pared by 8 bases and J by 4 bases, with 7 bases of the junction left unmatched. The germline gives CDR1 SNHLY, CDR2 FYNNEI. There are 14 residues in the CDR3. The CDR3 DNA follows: TGTGCCAGCGGCGACGGGACAGGGGGTTACGAGCAGTACCTC. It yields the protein CASGDGTGGYEQYL.

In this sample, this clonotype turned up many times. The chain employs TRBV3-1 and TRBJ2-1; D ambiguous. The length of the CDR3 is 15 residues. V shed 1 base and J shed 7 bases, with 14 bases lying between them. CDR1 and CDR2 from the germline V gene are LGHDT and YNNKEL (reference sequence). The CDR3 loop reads CASSQAHKRANEQFF. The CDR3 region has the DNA TGTGCCAGCAGCCAAGCCCATAAACGGGCAAATGAGCAGTTCTTC.

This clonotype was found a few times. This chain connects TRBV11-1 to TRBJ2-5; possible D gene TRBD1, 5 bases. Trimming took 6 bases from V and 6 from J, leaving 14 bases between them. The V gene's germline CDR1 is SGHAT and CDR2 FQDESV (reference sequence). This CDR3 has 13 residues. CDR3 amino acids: CASSPGSGQTQYF. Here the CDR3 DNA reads TGTGCCAGCAGTCCAGGGTCCGGGCAGACCCAGTACTTC.

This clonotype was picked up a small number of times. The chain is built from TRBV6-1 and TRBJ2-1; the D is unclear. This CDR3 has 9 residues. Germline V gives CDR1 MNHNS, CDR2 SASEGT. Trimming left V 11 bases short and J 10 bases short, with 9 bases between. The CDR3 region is CAVNYEQFF. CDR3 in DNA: TGTGCCGTCAACTACGAGCAGTTCTTC.

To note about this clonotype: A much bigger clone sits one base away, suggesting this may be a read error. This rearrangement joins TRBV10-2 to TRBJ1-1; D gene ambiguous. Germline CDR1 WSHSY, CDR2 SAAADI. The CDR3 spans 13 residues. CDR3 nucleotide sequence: TGCGCCAGCAGTGATGACACCGTTACTGAAGCTCTCTTT. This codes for CASSDDTVTEALF.

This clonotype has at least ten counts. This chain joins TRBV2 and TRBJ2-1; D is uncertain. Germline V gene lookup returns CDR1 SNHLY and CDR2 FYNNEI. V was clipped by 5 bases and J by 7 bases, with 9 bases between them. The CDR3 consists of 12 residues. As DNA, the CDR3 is TGTGCCAGCAGTCCCACGGCGAATGAGCAGTTCTTC. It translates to CASSPTANEQFF.

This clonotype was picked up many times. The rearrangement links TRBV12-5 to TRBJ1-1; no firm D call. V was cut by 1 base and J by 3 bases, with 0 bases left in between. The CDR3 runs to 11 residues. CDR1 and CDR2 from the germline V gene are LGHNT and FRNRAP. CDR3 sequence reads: CASGLDTEAFF. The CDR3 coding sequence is TGTGCTAGTGGTTTGGACACTGAAGCTTTCTTT. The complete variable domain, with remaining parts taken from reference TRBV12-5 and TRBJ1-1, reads DARVTQTPRHKVTEMGQEVTMRCQPILGHNTVFWYRQTMMQGLELLAYFRNRAPLDDSGMPKDRFSAEMPDATLATLKIQPSEPRDSAVYFCASGLDTEAFFGQGTRLTVV.

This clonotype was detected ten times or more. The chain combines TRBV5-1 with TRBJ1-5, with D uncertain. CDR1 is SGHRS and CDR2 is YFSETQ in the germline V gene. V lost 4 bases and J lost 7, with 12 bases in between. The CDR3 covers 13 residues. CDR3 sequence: CASSVGREQPQHF. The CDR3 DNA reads TGCGCCAGCAGCGTAGGACGGGAACAGCCCCAGCATTTT.